The sequence of this TCR beta chain was determined in a study of T cell responses to AZD1222 COVID-19 vaccine. Some clones are missing from TCRdb's copy, which holds only in-frame ones; the method was immunoSEQ multiplex PCR. This table has about 120,000 clones, 80% to 95% appearing once. Points on this clone: No antigen is known for it.

Regarding the study as a whole: Sampled repertoires all dated from after the peak T cell response.

Looked up from germline, CDR1 is LNHDA and CDR2 is SQIVND (reference sequence). The CDR3 loop spans 15 amino acids. Between the trimmed V and J ends, which lost 7 bases and 2 bases, there was a span of 15 bases. The chain combines TRBV19 with TRBJ2-1; D could derive from TRBD1 or TRBD2 (5 bases each). This sample comprised peripheral blood, obtained 28 days after the second dose of the MenACWY control vaccine. The receptor's source is an adult who received the MenACWY meningococcal vaccine as a control. The CDR3 DNA sequence: TGTGCCAGTACCAACGGACCGGGACCCTACAATGAGCAGTTCTTC. Amino acid sequence: CASTNGPGPYNEQFF.